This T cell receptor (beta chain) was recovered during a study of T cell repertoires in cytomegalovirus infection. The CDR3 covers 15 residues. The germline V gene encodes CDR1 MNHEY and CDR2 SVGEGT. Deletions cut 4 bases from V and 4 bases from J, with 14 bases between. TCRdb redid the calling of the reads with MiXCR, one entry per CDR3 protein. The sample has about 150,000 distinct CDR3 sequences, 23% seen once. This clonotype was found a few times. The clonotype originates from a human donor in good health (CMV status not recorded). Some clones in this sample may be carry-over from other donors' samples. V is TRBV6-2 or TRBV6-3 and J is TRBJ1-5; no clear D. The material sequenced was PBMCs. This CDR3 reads CASSSGIADNQPQHF. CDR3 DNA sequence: TGTGCCAGCAGTTCAGGTATCGCGGATAATCAGCCCCAGCATTTT.